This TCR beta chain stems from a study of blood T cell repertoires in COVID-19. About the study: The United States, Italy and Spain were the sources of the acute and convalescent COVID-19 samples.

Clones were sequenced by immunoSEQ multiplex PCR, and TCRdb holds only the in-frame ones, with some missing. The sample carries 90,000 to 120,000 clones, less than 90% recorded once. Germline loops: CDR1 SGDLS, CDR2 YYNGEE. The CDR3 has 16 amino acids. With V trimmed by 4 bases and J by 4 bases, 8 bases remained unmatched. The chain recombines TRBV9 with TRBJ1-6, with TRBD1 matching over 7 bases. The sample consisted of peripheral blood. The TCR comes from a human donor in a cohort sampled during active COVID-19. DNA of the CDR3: TGTGCCAGCAGCATAGACAGGGATGGATATAATTCACCCCTCCACTTT. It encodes CASSIDRDGYNSPLHF.